The entry that follows covers one TCR beta chain sequence. Other DNA sequences in the same sample also yield this CDR3. This record comes from a study of blood T cell repertoires in COVID-19. Study-level information: COVID-19 samples, acute and convalescent, were from the United States, Italy and Spain. PBMCs, B-cell-depleted T cells, or T cells were the source of the cDNA or gDNA that made up the material.

CDR3 size: 14 residues. The germline V and J ends were trimmed by 0 bases and 4 bases, with 10 bases remaining between them. From germline, CDR1 is SGHRS and CDR2 YFSETQ. Authors' methods: Amplifying reference gene primers gave estimates of nucleated cell counts. Assay used: immunoSEQ multiplex PCR; TCRdb lists only in-frame clones, some missing. D and trimming were read from the DNA, whereas the V and J calls and clone size are those reported in that table. This sample has about 270,000 clones, with about 82% found just once. The sequencing input was peripheral blood. The receptor comes from a woman aged 45-59 years with active or convalescent COVID-19. The chain has TRBV5-1 and TRBJ1-2, with TRBD1 as a possible D gene (5 bases). This chain's CDR3 is CASSLGDSSYGYTF. In nucleotides, the CDR3 is TGCGCCAGCAGCTTGGGGGACTCGAGCTATGGCTACACCTTC.